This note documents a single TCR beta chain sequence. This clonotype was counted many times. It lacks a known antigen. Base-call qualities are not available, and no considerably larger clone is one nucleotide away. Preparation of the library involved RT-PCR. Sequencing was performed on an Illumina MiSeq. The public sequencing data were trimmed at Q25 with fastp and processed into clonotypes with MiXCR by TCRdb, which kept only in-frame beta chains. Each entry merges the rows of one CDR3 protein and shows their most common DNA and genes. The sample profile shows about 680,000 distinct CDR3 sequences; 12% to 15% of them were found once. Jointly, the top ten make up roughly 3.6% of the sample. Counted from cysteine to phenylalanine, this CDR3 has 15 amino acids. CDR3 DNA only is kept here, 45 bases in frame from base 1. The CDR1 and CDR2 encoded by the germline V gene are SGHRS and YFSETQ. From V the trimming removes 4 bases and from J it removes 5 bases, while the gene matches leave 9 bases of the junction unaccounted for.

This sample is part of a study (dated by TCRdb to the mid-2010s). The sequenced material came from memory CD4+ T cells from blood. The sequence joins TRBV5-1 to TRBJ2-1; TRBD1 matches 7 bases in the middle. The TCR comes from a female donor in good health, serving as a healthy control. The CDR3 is CASSVEGARDNEQFF. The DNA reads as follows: TGCGCCAGCAGCGTAGAGGGGGCTCGTGACAATGAGCAGTTCTTC. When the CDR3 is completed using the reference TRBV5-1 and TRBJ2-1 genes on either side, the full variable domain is KAGVTQTPRYLIKTRGQQVTLSCSPISGHRSVSWYQQTPGQGLQFLFEYFSETQRNKGNFPGRFSGRQFSNSRSEMNVSTLELGDSALYLCASSVEGARDNEQFFGPGTRLTVL.